These T cell receptor beta chains were read from a single sample in a study of cytomegalovirus exposure and HLA in healthy donors. Data came from immunoSEQ multiplex PCR; TCRdb stores just in-frame clones and leaves some out. In the table there are roughly 67,000 clones, roughly nine tenths of which are singletons. The sequenced material came from PBMCs. The receptors here all came from a man aged 18 to 30 in good health and CMV-seronegative. Both conserved end residues are part of each CDR3. A D gene is named only where the DNA matches it firmly. Some rows mark clone size as missing; the rest say once, few, many or name a class of expanded clone.

CDR3 length,clone size,V gene,J gene,D gene,CDR3 DNA,CDR3 protein
17,NA,TRBV9,TRBJ1-4,NA,TGTGCCAGCAGCGTAGCCCAGGGAGGTACGGCTAATGAAAAACTGTTTTTT,CASSVAQGGTANEKLFF
15,NA,TRBV18,TRBJ2-2,NA,TGTGCCAGCTCACCATGGCGGATTAACACCGGGGAGCTGTTTTTT,CASSPWRINTGELFF
13,NA,TRBV5-1,TRBJ1-5,NA,TGCGCCAGCAGCCCGTATAGCAATCAGCCCCAGCATTTT,CASSPYSNQPQHF
14,NA,TRBV28,TRBJ2-7,NA,TGTGCCAGCAGTTTACTCGGGAAGTCCTACGAGCAGTACTTC,CASSLLGKSYEQYF
16,NA,TRBV18,TRBJ2-2,TRBD1,TGTGCCAGCTCATCTAGGACAGGGAGGAACACCGGGGAGCTGTTTTTT,CASSSRTGRNTGELFF
14,NA,TRBV7-9,TRBJ2-1,NA,TGTGCCAGTTTTTCGGGTCCCCCAACTATTTGCGAGTTCTTC,CASFSGPPTICEFF
12,NA,TRBV19,TRBJ1-2,NA,TGTGCCAGTAGCGGACAGACTTATGGCTACACCTTC,CASSGQTYGYTF
14,medium-sized,TRBV7-9,TRBJ1-4,NA,TGTGCCAGCAGCTCCCAAGGGGCGAATGAAAAACTGTTTTTT,CASSSQGANEKLFF
15,NA,TRBV28,TRBJ1-1,NA,TGTGCCAGCAGTTTACAAGTAGGGAGAGGCACTGAAGCTTTCTTT,CASSLQVGRGTEAFF
16,NA,TRBV6-1,TRBJ1-2,NA,TGTGCCAGCAGTGAAGCAGGGGCATTTACCCCACTTGGCTACACCTTC,CASSEAGAFTPLGYTF
16,NA,TRBV7-2,TRBJ2-1,NA,TGTGCCAGCAGCTCTGGAAGCTCGACAAGGGGCAGCGAGCAGTTCTTC,CASSSGSSTRGSEQFF
15,NA,TRBV4-3,TRBJ2-7,NA,TGCGCCAGCAGCCAAGCATGGCTCAGCTCCTACGAGCAGTACTTC,CASSQAWLSSYEQYF
15,NA,TRBV7-2,TRBJ1-2,NA,TGTGCCAGCAGCCCCGCATCTCTAGGAGGCTATGGCTACACCTTC,CASSPASLGGYGYTF
12,NA,TRBV6-6,TRBJ2-1,TRBD2,TGTGCCAGCACCCTGGGGGGGAATGAGCAGTTCTTC,CASTLGGNEQFF
16,NA,TRBV30,TRBJ2-7,TRBD2,TGTGCCTGGAGTCTTAGCGGGAGAGTGCTTACCTACGAGCAGTACTTC,CAWSLSGRVLTYEQYF
13,NA,TRBV9,TRBJ2-1,NA,TGTGCCAGCAGCGTAGGTTATTACAATGAGCAGTTCTTC,CASSVGYYNEQFF
16,NA,TRBV4-3,TRBJ1-2,TRBD1,TGCGCCAGCAGCCGCCACCGGGACAGGGGCTTCTATGGCTACACCTTC,CASSRHRDRGFYGYTF
14,NA,TRBV18,TRBJ2-7,NA,TGTGCCAGCTCACCACGCACGGAGGGGAACGAGCAGTACTTC,CASSPRTEGNEQYF
13,NA,TRBV27,TRBJ1-5,NA,TGTGCCAGCAGTAAACAGGGAAATCAGCCCCAGCATTTT,CASSKQGNQPQHF
15,NA,TRBV29-1,TRBJ1-5,NA,TGCAGCGGCTCCCGGGGGGGAGGTAATCATCAGCCCCAGCATTTT,CSGSRGGGNHQPQHF
14,NA,TRBV13,TRBJ2-7,TRBD1,TGTGCCAGCAGCCCACCGGGACAGAGCTACGAGCAGTACTTC,CASSPPGQSYEQYF
13,NA,TRBV30,TRBJ1-1,TRBD1,TGTGCCTGGAGAGGGACAGGGCCCACTGAAGCTTTCTTT,CAWRGTGPTEAFF
14,NA,TRBV11-3,TRBJ2-1,TRBD1,TGTGCCAGCAGCGCTCAGGGGGCCTACAATGAGCAGTTCTTC,CASSAQGAYNEQFF
14,once,TRBV10-3,TRBJ2-2,TRBD2,TGTGCCATCAACCCAGGCGGGAGGGCCGGGGAGCTGTTTTTT,CAINPGGRAGELFF
16,NA,TRBV27,TRBJ2-1,TRBD2,TGTGCCAGCAGTACGGGACTAGCGGGAGGGTCGTATGAGCAGTTCTTC,CASSTGLAGGSYEQFF
12,NA,TRBV9,TRBJ2-3,TRBD1,TGTGCCAGCAGCGCGCCCGGGACAGGGGCGTATTTT,CASSAPGTGAYF